Each of the 10 T cell receptor beta chains below was sequenced from the same sample in a study of regulatory T cells in long-lasting Graves disease. Time point given: persistent/refractory GD, antithyroid drugs over 5 years with positive TRAb. Extracted PBMC RNA gave rise to the TCR library. Investigators prepared the TCR beta libraries by applying iRepertoire HTBI primers and Arm-PCR of CDR3 regions. Each CDR3 protein gets one entry after TCRdb re-called the multiplex PCR reads with MiXCR. The sample shows some 450,000 distinct CDR3 sequences, roughly a quarter of them seen only once. This specimen was peripheral blood mononuclear cells (PBMCs), taken when the disease was refractory, from a patient treated with antithyroid drugs. These receptor sequences come from a female donor with Graves disease.

This clonotype was counted many times. The chain links TRBV2 to TRBJ2-7, with a weak D call TRBD2 (5 bases). With 6 bases removed from V and 4 bases from J, the gap between germline ends came to 10 bases. The CDR3 extends over 12 amino acids. Germline CDR1 is SNHLY and CDR2 is FYNNEI. CDR3: CASRRVVYEQYF. The CDR3 bases are TGTGCCAGCAGGCGGGTAGTGTACGAGCAGTACTTC. Combining the CDR3 with reference TRBV2 and TRBJ2-7 gives the whole variable domain EPEVTQTPSHQVTQMGQEVILRCVPISNHLYFYWYRQILGQKVEFLVSFYNNEISEKSEIFDDQFSVERPDGSNFTLKIRSTKLEDSAMYFCASRRVVYEQYFGPGTRLTVT.

The chain couples TRBV28 to TRBJ1-1; D ambiguous. This CDR3 spans 13 amino acids. Trimming shortened V by 2 bases and J by 6 bases, and 10 bases separated the two germline ends. In germline, CDR1 is MDHEN, CDR2 SYDVKM. CDR3: CASSLGGVAEAFF. The CDR3 DNA follows: TGTGCCAGCAGTTTAGGCGGGGTTGCTGAAGCTTTCTTT.

In its sample, this clonotype was seen many times. The chain uses TRBV28 and TRBJ2-7; maybe TRBD1 (7 bases). V lost 5 bases, J lost 1 base, and 12 bases lay in between. Germline CDR1 reads MDHEN; CDR2 reads SYDVKM. The CDR3 totals 14 residues. This chain's CDR3 is CASSGGDSSYEQYF. Here the CDR3 DNA reads TGTGCCAGCAGTGGAGGGGACAGTTCCTACGAGCAGTACTTC.

This clonotype was seen a handful of times. The chain has TRBV6-1 and TRBJ2-2, with D tentatively TRBD1 (6 bases). This CDR3 has 15 amino acids. V lost 6 bases and J lost 4, with 15 bases in between. Looked up from germline, CDR1 is MNHNS and CDR2 is SASEGT. CDR3 DNA: TGTGCCAGCAGGGAAACAGGGACCCCCACCGGGGAGCTGTTTTTT. It is translated as CASRETGTPTGELFF.

This clonotype was seen repeatedly, ten times or more. The chain employs TRBV6-2 or TRBV6-3 and TRBJ1-1; D gene unclear. The V gene lost 0 bases and the J gene lost 5 bases, with 13 bases spanning the gap. Germline lookup yields CDR1 MNHEY and CDR2 SVGEGT. The CDR3 runs to 15 residues. CDR3: CASSYSPGSGTEAFF. CDR3 nucleotide sequence: TGTGCCAGCAGTTACTCCCCGGGGAGTGGGACTGAAGCTTTCTTT.

The chain uses TRBV3-1 and TRBJ2-7, with no clear D. CDR1 LGHDT and CDR2 YNNKEL come from the germline V gene (reference sequence). The CDR3 totals 14 residues. Trimming pared 3 bases from V and 2 bases from J, leaving 11 bases between. In DNA, the CDR3 is TGTGCCAGCAGCCAGCGCGGCTACACCTACGAGCAGTACTTC. This codes for CASSQRGYTYEQYF.

Ten or more counts support this clonotype. The chain employs TRBV28 and TRBJ2-7; weak D call: TRBD2 (5 bases). In germline, CDR1 is MDHEN, CDR2 SYDVKM. The V end was cut by 2 bases, the J end by 6 bases, with 11 bases between. The CDR3 consists of 13 residues. CDR3 coding DNA: TGTGCCAGCAGTTTAGTGGAGGTAGGCGAGCAGTACTTC. Residues: CASSLVEVGEQYF.

This clonotype has only a few counts. The V gene is TRBV6-6, the J gene TRBJ2-7; 11 nucleotides align to TRBD1. CDR1 MNHNY and CDR2 SVGAGI come from the germline V gene (reference sequence). The CDR3 sequence is 17 residues long. The J segment lost 6 bases and the V segment lost 0 bases, leaving 10 bases of the junction unmatched. CDR3 sequence reads: CASSYSTIGTGGSEQYF. In DNA form, the CDR3 reads TGTGCCAGCAGTTACTCGACTATCGGGACAGGGGGATCCGAGCAGTACTTC.

With respect to this clonotype: The junction and the germline gene differ at one end; a read error may be behind it. The chain recombines TRBV3-1 with TRBJ2-5; 8 bases are a match to TRBD1. This CDR3 region has 15 residues. Per germline, CDR1 LGHDT and CDR2 YNNKEL (reference sequence). The chain's CDR3 is CASSQDSARTGNSVF. The CDR3 region has the DNA TGTGCCAGCAGCCAAGATTCTGCCCGGACAGGGAACAGTGTATTC.

V gene TRBV7-2 combines with J gene TRBJ2-5; 11 nucleotides line up with TRBD2. Losses at the gene ends were 1 base for V and 4 bases for J; bases not matched to a gene: 8. This CDR3 has 17 residues. Germline CDR1 reads SGHTA; CDR2 reads FQGNSA. The CDR3 protein is CASSLVSGRAPSETQYF. DNA for the CDR3: TGTGCCAGCAGCTTAGTTAGCGGGAGGGCCCCCTCAGAGACCCAGTACTTC. The whole variable domain, remainder taken from reference TRBV7-2 and TRBJ2-5, is GAGVSQSPSNKVTEKGKDVELRCDPISGHTALYWYRQSLGQGLEFLIYFQGNSAPDKSGLPSDRFSAERTGGSVSTLTIQRTQQEDSAVYLCASSLVSGRAPSETQYFGPGTRLLVL.